This T cell receptor (beta chain) was observed in a study of blood T cell repertoires in COVID-19. The assay was immunoSEQ multiplex PCR, and TCRdb's table has in-frame clones only and misses some. Of under 500,000 clones in the sample, 70% to 90% were seen once. This study enrolled people aged roughly 18 to 90 from around 25 US geographic areas. Germline V lookup: CDR1 SGHNT, CDR2 YYREEE (reference sequence). The V and J ends lost 3 bases and 5 bases, in that order; junction bases with no gene match: 7. The CDR3 contains 15 residues. The sequenced sample was PBMCs or T cells enriched from blood (not recorded which). This chain joins TRBV5-4 and TRBJ2-7; TRBD2 matches at 11 bases. This clonotype was obtained from a young woman with acute COVID-19. The CDR3 loop is CASSSLAGDRNEQYF. The CDR3 DNA reads as TGTGCCAGCAGCTCACTAGCGGGAGATAGGAACGAGCAGTACTTC.